The clone carrying this T cell receptor (beta chain) came up a few times. Its target is not known. The CDR3 spans 16 residues. With V trimmed by 3 bases and J by 8 bases, 13 bases remained unmatched. Germline CDR1 LGHNA, CDR2 YNFKEQ. The record originates from a study of T-cell memory formation after mild COVID-19. General study points: There were some responding clones in pre-infection memory, which suggested that cross-reactive memory had joined. CD4+ bias marked clones expanding day 15 to 37, unlike balanced contracting clones.

TCRdb re-called the 5' RACE reads through MiXCR, storing one row per CDR3 protein. The table includes 280,000 or so distinct CDR3 sequences, 8% to 10% detected once. The sample comprised PBMCs or a T cell subset sorted from them (not recorded which). This sequence was found in a man younger than 35 who had mild COVID-19 (a few samples of this study predate the infection). Cell type and time point are not known. The chain links TRBV4-2 to TRBJ2-1; the match to TRBD2 covers 7 bases. The CDR3, as DNA: TGTGCCAGCAGCCAGGTCAGCGGGGATTTTTGGTATGAGCAGTTCTTC. This codes for CASSQVSGDFWYEQFF.